These 5 T cell receptor beta chains were all obtained from the same sample, sequenced in a study of response to subunit inactivated influenza vaccine (dated by TCRdb to the late 2010s). Libraries came from RT-PCR. For sequencing, an Illumina HiSeq 2500 was employed. In TCRdb, the public reads were trimmed at Q25 with fastp and aligned with MiXCR, with productive beta chains retained. Rows merge per CDR3 protein into single entries with the most common DNA and genes. This sample gives approximately 310,000 distinct CDR3 sequences in total; 21% of them show up just once. About 10% of the sample is in the top ten clones. Sequencing was performed on PBMCs from blood, taken less than 22 months after vaccination. The receptors were gathered from a man between 50 and 75 years old who received an inactivated influenza vaccine. Donor details come from another sample of the same person, matched by shared clones.

The CDR3 bases are TGTGCCAGCAGTTACTCGGGCGACTCACCCCTCCACTTT. Residues: CASSYSGDSPLHF. This chain connects TRBV6-2 or TRBV6-3 to TRBJ1-6, with unresolved D. Trimming removed 0 bases at V and 10 bases at J, with 7 bases between. This CDR3 contains 13 residues. The germline CDR1 and CDR2 sequences are MNHEY and SVGEGT.

This clonotype was seen a handful of times. V usage is TRBV5-1 and J usage is TRBJ1-1; 9 bases line up with TRBD1. This CDR3 region has 15 residues. CDR1 is SGHRS, CDR2 YFSETQ, per germline. V was pared by 4 bases and J by 3 bases, with 7 bases of the junction left unmatched. CDR3 nucleotides: TGCGCCAGCAGCGCGGGGACAGGGTACTACACTGAAGCTTTCTTT. This sequence encodes CASSAGTGYYTEAFF.

Only a few counts were recorded for this clonotype. The J gene is TRBJ1-4, the V gene TRBV4-3; D is ambiguous. CDR1 is LGHNA and CDR2 is YSLEER in the germline V gene. The CDR3 is made up of 15 amino acids. Trimming shortened V by 2 bases and J by 0 bases, and 7 bases separated the two germline ends. CDR3 protein: CASSQYGATNEKLFF. The CDR3 DNA is TGCGCCAGCAGCCAATACGGTGCAACTAATGAAAAACTGTTTTTT.

V and J are TRBV7-2 and TRBJ2-6, with unresolved D. Germline assignment: CDR1 SGHTA and CDR2 FQGNSA. V was trimmed by 1 base and J by 5 bases, leaving 9 bases between them. The CDR3 sequence is 15 residues long. CDR3 protein: CASSLGSGRANVLTF. The CDR3 region has the DNA TGTGCCAGCAGCTTAGGTTCCGGTAGGGCCAACGTCCTGACTTTC.

This clonotype was recorded a few times. The chain carries TRBV7-9 and TRBJ1-3; 7 positions agree with TRBD1. This CDR3 contains 16 residues. V trimming: 7 bases; J trimming: 2 bases; junction bases outside the gene matches: 11. CDR1 and CDR2 from the germline V gene are SEHNR and FQNEAQ (reference sequence). The CDR3 loop reads CASIPGQHDPGNTIYF. The CDR3, as DNA: TGTGCCAGCATACCGGGACAGCACGACCCTGGAAACACCATATATTTT. Full variable domain (remainder filled in from reference TRBV7-9 and TRBJ1-3): DTGVSQNPRHKITKRGQNVTFRCDPISEHNRLYWYRQTLGQGPEFLTYFQNEAQLEKSRLLSDRFSAERPKGSFSTLEIQRTEQGDSAMYLCASIPGQHDPGNTIYFGEGSWLTVV.